Listed below are T cell receptor beta chains from one sample, sequenced in a study of PD-1 blockade in classical Hodgkin lymphoma. Sequencing was performed with immunoSEQ multiplex PCR; in TCRdb, only in-frame clones are kept and a portion is missing. The table has nearly 60,000 clones, 91% seen once. This material consisted of peripheral blood mononuclear cells (PBMCs), taken before the second cycle of nivolumab. The receptors stem from a human donor with classical Hodgkin lymphoma. Each CDR3 is given with its conserved first and last residue. D genes are given only for firm matches. Clone size is not always given. Where it is, it says once, few, many or a class for expanded clones.

J	size	D	V	DNA	CDR3
TRBJ2-5	NA	NA	TRBV1	TGCACCAGCAGCCAAGTGGGACAGGGATGGCAGACCCAGTACTTC	CTSSQVGQGWQTQYF
TRBJ2-1	NA	TRBD2	TRBV7-7	TGTGCCAGCAGCTCCAATCTAGCGGGTTCCTACAATGAGCAGTTCTTC	CASSSNLAGSYNEQFF
TRBJ2-7	NA	TRBD1	TRBV9	TGTGCCAGCAGCGCCGGGACAGGGCTATATGAGCAGTACTTC	CASSAGTGLYEQYF
TRBJ2-7	NA	TRBD1	TRBV18	TGTGCCAGCTCAACGACAGGGAGCCAGGGCGAGCAGTACTTC	CASSTTGSQGEQYF
TRBJ2-7	NA	TRBD2	TRBV5-6	TGTGCCAGCAGCTTCTATAGCGGGCTCTTGTCCTACGAGCAGTACTTC	CASSFYSGLLSYEQYF
TRBJ2-7	NA	NA	TRBV19	TGTGCCAGTAGTAGAGGACCCTATTACGAGCAGTACTTC	CASSRGPYYEQYF
TRBJ2-3	NA	TRBD2	TRBV29-1	TGCAGCGTAGGGGGACTAGCCTTACCGGATACGCAGTATTTT	CSVGGLALPDTQYF
TRBJ2-1	NA	TRBD2	TRBV7-9	TGTGCCAGCAGCTCCTTAGCGGGATCCCATGAGCAGTTCTTC	CASSSLAGSHEQFF
TRBJ2-6	once	NA	TRBV7-9	TGTGCCAGCAGCTTAGGGGTTCCACTCTCTGGGGCCAACGTCCTGACTTTC	CASSLGVPLSGANVLTF
TRBJ2-1	NA	NA	TRBV6-1	TGTGCCAGCAGTGCCCAGGCTTTCTCCTACAATGAGCAGTTCTTC	CASSAQAFSYNEQFF
TRBJ2-1	once	NA	TRBV21-1	TGTGCCAGCAACCCTCCGGGACAGGACAAAAAGGACCACTACAATGAGCAGTTCTTC	CASNPPGQDKKDHYNEQFF
TRBJ2-4	NA	NA	TRBV19	TGTGCCAGTAGTATATGGGGGCTACAGGCCTTGGAAAACATTCAGTACTTC	CASSIWGLQALENIQYF
TRBJ2-7	NA	TRBD2	TRBV28	TGTGCCAGCGGAGTAGCGGGATCAGTGATGAGCTTATGGTACGAGCAGTACTTC	CASGVAGSVMSLWYEQYF
TRBJ1-6	NA	TRBD1	TRBV19	TGTGCCAGTAGCCGGGACAGTAGGGATTCACCCCTCCACTTT	CASSRDSRDSPLHF
TRBJ1-5	NA	NA	TRBV6-1	TGTGCCAGCGGGGGGACGTTGAGCAATCAGCCCCAGCATTTT	CASGGTLSNQPQHF
TRBJ2-5	NA	NA	TRBV27	TGTGCCAGCAGTAGCTTGGGTCATCAAGAGACCCAGTACTTC	CASSSLGHQETQYF
TRBJ2-7	NA	NA	TRBV7-2	TGTGCCAGCAGGAGCCCCCCCGGTTACGAGCAGTACTTC	CASRSPPGYEQYF
TRBJ1-1	NA	TRBD1	TRBV5-6	TGTGCCAGCAGCCAGGGACAGGGGTATAACACTGAAGCTTTCTTT	CASSQGQGYNTEAFF
TRBJ1-3	NA	TRBD1	TRBV5-4	TGTGCCAGCAGTCGGGGACAGCACTCTGGAAACACCATATATTTT	CASSRGQHSGNTIYF
TRBJ2-3	NA	NA	TRBV15	TGTGCCACCAGCAGAGATGGTCAGGATACAGATACGCAGTATTTT	CATSRDGQDTDTQYF
TRBJ2-1	NA	NA	TRBV27	TGTGCCAGCAGCCCTCTAGTCCAAGCCTTTGTTGAGCAGTTCTTC	CASSPLVQAFVEQFF
TRBJ2-7	once	NA	TRBV18	TGTGCCAGCTCACCCAACAGGGTTTCCTACGAGCAGTACTTC	CASSPNRVSYEQYF
TRBJ1-3	NA	NA	TRBV5-1	TGCGCCAGCAGCTGGGATCAGGCGGTCGAAAACACCATATATTTT	CASSWDQAVENTIYF
TRBJ2-3	NA	NA	TRBV2	TGTGCCAGCAGTGAAGGGGCGGGCCCTACAGATACGCAGTATTTT	CASSEGAGPTDTQYF
TRBJ2-5	few	TRBD2	TRBV4-1	TGCGCCAGCAGCCAAGAAGGGCGGGGACTAGCGGGGACTCAAGAGACCCAGTACTTC	CASSQEGRGLAGTQETQYF
TRBJ2-6	NA	NA	TRBV27	TGTGCCAGCAGTTTATCAGGGGCCGGGGCCAACGTCCTGACTTTC	CASSLSGAGANVLTF
TRBJ1-1	NA	NA	TRBV19	TGTGCCAGTAGGACAGGATGGGCTGAAGCTTTCTTT	CASRTGWAEAFF
TRBJ2-3	once	TRBD1	TRBV30	TGTGCCTGGACTCCTTGGACAGGGGAAATGCAGTATTTT	CAWTPWTGEMQYF
TRBJ2-7	NA	NA	TRBV19	TGTGCCAGTAGTATAGCGGGCAGCTCCTACGAGCAGTACTTC	CASSIAGSSYEQYF